These 17 T cell receptor beta chains were all obtained from the same sample, sequenced in a study of CD8 T cells in ankylosing spondylitis. TCRdb redid the calling of the 5' RACE reads with MiXCR, one entry per CDR3 protein. The sample includes 350,000 or so distinct CDR3 sequences, around a tenth of them seen just once. Sequenced input: blood, either unsorted or a sorted T cell fraction (not recorded which). The source is a female donor with ankylosing spondylitis or in good health (not recorded which).

This clonotype was picked up many times. This rearrangement joins TRBV20-1 to TRBJ2-7; weak D call: TRBD1 (6 bases). CDR1 and CDR2 from the germline V gene are DFQATT and SNEGSKA (reference sequence). The CDR3 covers 14 residues. Trimming took 0 bases from V and 4 from J, leaving 13 bases between them. The CDR3 DNA follows: TGCAGTGCTAGAGATCTGCGACAGGTGTACGAGCAGTACTTC. The encoded protein is CSARDLRQVYEQYF.

This clonotype was seen at least ten times. In nucleotides, the CDR3 is TGTGCCAGCAGCGTAAATTCCGGCTACGAGCAGTACTTC. Its protein is CASSVNSGYEQYF. This chain uses TRBV9 with TRBJ2-7; no clear D. CDR3 length: 13 amino acids. Trimming removed 1 base from V and 3 bases from J, with 8 bases in between. CDR1 is SGDLS, CDR2 YYNGEE, per germline.

This clonotype was seen repeatedly, ten times or more. This rearrangement joins TRBV4-2 to TRBJ2-6; possibly TRBD1 or TRBD2 for D (5 bases each). The germline V and J ends were trimmed by 1 base and 3 bases, with 16 bases remaining between them. Germline CDR1 is LGHNA and CDR2 is YNFKEQ. The CDR3 totals 18 residues. The CDR3 sequence is CASSQVGAVSLGANVLTF. The CDR3 DNA sequence: TGTGCCAGCAGCCAAGTCGGGGCAGTATCTCTTGGGGCCAACGTCCTGACTTTC.

This clonotype has just a few counts. The chain combines TRBV5-5 with TRBJ1-2; TRBD1 is a possible D gene (5 bases). The CDR3 length is 17 residues. The germline V gene has CDR1 SGHKS and CDR2 YYEKEE (reference sequence). Deletions cut 1 base from V and 0 bases from J, with 16 bases between. The DNA for the CDR3 is TGTGCCAGCAGCTTGAATGCCAGGGTCCTTACTAACTATGGCTACACCTTC. It codes for CASSLNARVLTNYGYTF.

The chain couples TRBV7-2 to TRBJ1-2; D may be TRBD1 (5 bases). Trimming stripped 4 bases from V and 7 bases from J, with 10 bases between. This CDR3 has 12 residues. From germline, CDR1 is SGHTA and CDR2 FQGNSA. DNA for the CDR3: TGTGCCAGCAGCTGGGGCAAGGGTGGCTACACCTTC. It specifies CASSWGKGGYTF.

The genes are TRBV3-1 and TRBJ2-7; D perhaps matches TRBD2 (5 bases). The CDR3 has 17 residues. The V and J ends lost 0 bases and 2 bases respectively, with 17 bases between them. CDR1 is LGHDT, CDR2 YNNKEL, per germline (reference sequence). The CDR3 bases are TGTGCCAGCAGCCAAGATAGTTGGGGAGAGATGACCTACGAGCAGTACTTC. This codes for CASSQDSWGEMTYEQYF.

This clonotype was observed a handful of times. The chain has TRBV3-1 and TRBJ2-1, with TRBD2 identical over 9 bases. The germline gives CDR1 LGHDT, CDR2 YNNKEL (reference sequence). After removal of 1 base from V and 1 base from J, the junction contained 2 bases not matched to a gene. The CDR3 runs 16 residues. DNA of the CDR3: TGTGCCAGCAGCCAAGGACTAGCGGCTTCCTACAATGAGCAGTTCTTC. Amino acids: CASSQGLAASYNEQFF.

This clonotype was seen only a few times. The chain is built from TRBV7-2 and TRBJ2-7; tentatively, D is TRBD2 (5 bases). Germline lookup yields CDR1 SGHTA and CDR2 FQGNSA. Trimming left V 1 base short and J 2 bases short, with 12 bases between. This CDR3 has 15 residues. The CDR3 loop reads CASSLVGRATYEQYF. The CDR3 DNA follows: TGTGCCAGCAGCTTAGTTGGGCGGGCGACCTACGAGCAGTACTTC.

The chain joins TRBV15 to TRBJ2-1; a possible D gene is TRBD2 (5 bases). V was cut by 1 base and J by 10 bases, with 17 bases left in between. CDR1 LNHNV and CDR2 YYDKDF come from the germline V gene (reference sequence). The CDR3 is made up of 15 amino acids. The DNA for the CDR3 is TGTGCCACCAGCAGAGTAAGGTTCGCGGGCACCGAGCAGTTCTTC. Protein product: CATSRVRFAGTEQFF.

The chain employs TRBV3-1 and TRBJ2-5; no reliable D call. This CDR3 comprises 11 residues. V lost 3 bases, J lost 3 bases, and 2 bases lay in between. CDR1 is LGHDT, CDR2 YNNKEL, per germline (reference sequence). The CDR3 coding sequence is TGTGCCAGCAGCCAGGAAGAGACCCAGTACTTC. It yields the protein CASSQEETQYF.

This clonotype appeared many times. The chain combines TRBV4-3 with TRBJ2-7; 7 positions match TRBD2. Trimming removed 0 bases from V and 1 base from J; junction bases left unmatched: 3. The germline V gene encodes CDR1 LGHNA and CDR2 YSLEER. The CDR3 is made up of 15 amino acids. CDR3 nucleotide sequence: TGCGCCAGCAGCCAAGATGGTAGCGGGTCCTACGAGCAGTACTTC. Translating it yields CASSQDGSGSYEQYF.

This clonotype occurred many times. The gene calls are TRBV5-1 and TRBJ2-1; D gene unclear. The ends were cut back, 0 bases at V and 4 bases at J, with 5 bases in the middle. This CDR3 is 13 amino acids long. The V gene's germline CDR1 is SGHRS and CDR2 YFSETQ. This CDR3 reads CASSLADYNEQFF. DNA for the CDR3: TGCGCCAGCAGCTTGGCAGATTACAATGAGCAGTTCTTC.

The chain uses TRBV7-9 and TRBJ1-1, with D hard to call. Germline CDR1 reads SEHNR; CDR2 reads FQNEAQ (reference sequence). CDR3 length: 12 residues. The V and J ends lost 8 bases and 3 bases respectively, with 10 bases between them. CDR3 nucleotide sequence: TGTGCCAGCCGACCGGTCTACACTGAAGCTTTCTTT. Its translation: CASRPVYTEAFF.

Many counts were recorded for this clonotype. The chain recombines TRBV5-1 with TRBJ2-1, with 13 nucleotides matching TRBD2. The CDR3 consists of 16 residues. Trimming cost V 4 bases and J 7 bases; bases outside gene matches: 8. Germline CDR1 is SGHRS and CDR2 is YFSETQ. CDR3 nucleotide sequence: TGCGCCAGCAGCCTATCCGGGACTAGCGGGGTAAATGAGCAGTTCTTC. Translation: CASSLSGTSGVNEQFF.

This chain joins TRBV29-1 and TRBJ1-1; TRBD1 matches at 8 bases. The J segment lost 0 bases and the V segment lost 6 bases, leaving 6 bases of the junction unmatched. The CDR3 covers 14 residues. Germline-derived CDR1 and CDR2 are SQVTM and ANQGSEA. CDR3 loop: CSVDRTGMNTEAFF. In DNA, the CDR3 is TGCAGCGTGGATAGGACAGGGATGAACACTGAAGCTTTCTTT.

This chain uses TRBV7-6 with TRBJ1-5, with 7 bases matching TRBD1. The CDR3 contains 17 residues. Germline trimming cut 0 bases from V and 2 bases from J; bases unmatched to any gene: 7. From germline, CDR1 is SGHVS and CDR2 FNYEAQ. CDR3 DNA: TGTGCCAGCAGCTTAGCGTCCGGCGGGACAGGCAATCAGCCCCAGCATTTT. It specifies CASSLASGGTGNQPQHF.

Ten or more counts support this clonotype. The CDR3 loop reads CSAWTGGAVGSPLHF. CDR3 bases: TGCAGTGCTTGGACAGGGGGCGCGGTAGGGTCACCCCTCCACTTT. V gene TRBV20-1 combines with J gene TRBJ1-6, with 11 nucleotides matching TRBD1. Germline values: CDR1 DFQATT, CDR2 SNEGSKA (reference sequence). The CDR3 runs to 15 residues. The trim removed 5 bases at V and 10 bases at J, leaving 10 bases unmatched.